What follows are 12 T cell receptor beta chains derived from one specimen sequenced in a study of Graves' ophthalmopathy and Graves' hyperthyroidism. Researchers took RNA transcripts and amplified TCR beta CDR3 regions from them. After a first-round RT-PCR with HTBI primers, a second-round multiplex PCR was run. One entry per CDR3 protein, called by TCRdb with MiXCR from the multiplex PCR reads. Of around 1,200,000 distinct CDR3 sequences in the sample, less than 45% are singletons; the top ten hold 11%. Sequences were obtained from peripheral blood or thyroid tissue (not recorded which). Receptor source: an adult man with Graves' hyperthyroidism.

This clonotype was recorded only once. This sequence joins TRBV12-3 or TRBV12-4 and TRBJ1-1; no clear D. The length of the CDR3 is 14 residues. V gave up 5 bases and J gave up 1 base, with 11 bases separating them. CDR3 bases: TGTGCCAGCAGTCCTTTACACGCGAACACTGAAGCTTTCTTT. Translation gives CASSPLHANTEAFF.

This clonotype was counted ten times or more. The CDR3 sequence is CASTPQAFGEKLFF. CDR3 DNA: TGTGCCAGCACCCCACAGGCTTTTGGAGAAAAACTGTTTTTT. The chain carries TRBV6-5 and TRBJ1-4; weak D call: TRBD1 (5 bases). CDR1 MNHEY and CDR2 SVGAGI come from the germline V gene. The V gene lost 7 bases and the J gene lost 8 bases, with 17 bases spanning the gap. The CDR3 loop spans 14 amino acids.

The chain has TRBV5-5 and TRBJ2-7, with D tentatively TRBD2 (6 bases). The CDR3 length is 15 residues. V lost 1 base, J lost 2 bases, and 13 bases lay in between. Germline CDR1 and CDR2: SGHKS and YYEKEE (reference sequence). CDR3 loop: CASSLWGGSPYEQYF. CDR3 nucleotides: TGTGCCAGCAGCTTGTGGGGAGGCAGCCCCTACGAGCAGTACTTC.

The gene calls are TRBV7-9 and TRBJ2-2, with 12 nucleotides matching TRBD2. The CDR3 is made up of 17 amino acids. The V segment lost 5 bases and the J segment 4 bases; nucleotides outside the gene matches: 8. The germline CDR1 and CDR2 sequences are SEHNR and FQNEAQ (reference sequence). The CDR3 DNA reads TGTGCCAGCAGCCCCTCGGGACTAGCGGGTGGCACCGGGGAGCTGTTTTTT. Translation: CASSPSGLAGGTGELFF.

This clonotype occurred a few times. This sequence joins TRBV28 and TRBJ1-4, with TRBD1 identical over 9 bases. The CDR3 is 15 residues long. V shed 4 bases, J shed 8 bases, and the junction held 8 bases outside the gene matches. Germline-derived CDR1 and CDR2 are MDHEN and SYDVKM. As DNA, the CDR3 is TGTGCCAGCAGTTCCCCACAGGGGGCAGGGGAAAAACTGTTTTTT. It encodes CASSSPQGAGEKLFF.

The chain is built from TRBV20-1 and TRBJ1-1, with D uncertain. Trimming removed 5 bases at V and 3 bases at J, with 13 bases between. From germline, CDR1 is DFQATT and CDR2 SNEGSKA (reference sequence). The CDR3 runs 13 residues. The CDR3 region is CSAHPNMDTEAFF. CDR3 nucleotide sequence: TGCAGTGCTCACCCGAACATGGACACTGAAGCTTTCTTT.

The chain employs TRBV2 and TRBJ1-5; 7 bases align to TRBD1. Germline V gives CDR1 SNHLY, CDR2 FYNNEI. This CDR3 has 17 residues. V dropped 3 bases and J dropped 2; count of bases not matched to a gene: 10. In DNA, the CDR3 is TGTGCCAGCAGTGACTCCGGGACAGTTGTTGGCAATCAGCCCCAGCATTTT. Amino acids: CASSDSGTVVGNQPQHF.

This clonotype was counted only a few times. J is TRBJ1-1 and V is TRBV5-8; TRBD1 is a possible D gene (6 bases). The CDR3 contains 14 residues. Germline V gives CDR1 SGHTS, CDR2 YDEGEE. The ends were cut back, 2 bases at V and 1 base at J, with 9 bases in the middle. The CDR3 coding sequence is TGTGCCAGCAGCTTTTACAGGGAGAACACTGAAGCTTTCTTT. Protein product: CASSFYRENTEAFF.

This clonotype has ten or more counts. The chain recombines TRBV20-1 with TRBJ1-2; D remains ambiguous. Germline assignment: CDR1 DFQATT and CDR2 SNEGSKA (reference sequence). The CDR3 consists of 13 residues. Deletions cut 3 bases from V and 4 bases from J, with 12 bases between. Written as DNA, the CDR3 is TGCAGTGCTAGTGTCCAGTTTATCTATGGCTACACCTTC. It translates to CSASVQFIYGYTF.

In this sample, this clonotype turned up once. V is TRBV2 and J is TRBJ1-6; no clear D gene. The germline V gene encodes CDR1 SNHLY and CDR2 FYNNEI. CDR3 length equals 13 residues. The V end was cut by 3 bases, the J end by 8 bases, with 8 bases between. The CDR3 protein is CASSEIGDSPLHF. In nucleotides, the CDR3 is TGTGCCAGCAGTGAGATTGGAGATTCACCCCTCCACTTT.

This clonotype was seen ten or more times. This chain uses TRBV7-8 with TRBJ1-3; perhaps TRBD1 as D (5 bases). The germline V gene encodes CDR1 SGHVS and CDR2 FQNEAQ. Trimming stripped 7 bases from V and 0 bases from J, with 19 bases between. The CDR3 is 17 amino acids. CDR3 in DNA: TGTGCCAGCACCCTCCTGGCCAGGGCTTACTCTGGAAACACCATATATTTT. Its protein product is CASTLLARAYSGNTIYF.

In this sample, this clonotype turned up a few times. The chain combines TRBV20-1 with TRBJ1-4; 9 bases match TRBD1. Germline assignment: CDR1 DFQATT and CDR2 SNEGSKA (reference sequence). With V trimmed by 6 bases and J by 8 bases, 13 bases remained unmatched. CDR3 size: 15 residues. The chain's CDR3 is CSAKSEQGAGEKLFF. The CDR3 bases are TGCAGTGCCAAAAGCGAACAGGGGGCAGGCGAAAAACTGTTTTTT.